Detailed here is one T cell receptor (beta chain). It lacks a known antigen. The record has no base qualities; no much larger clone is one base away. The time point label here, explained by the study, means: about 28 days (+/-7) after the second vaccine dose. AZD1222 recipients given second doses at about 4 weeks or at about 12 weeks were pooled, since spike-specific TCR depth and breadth were not found to differ between the two schedules. Vaccinee samples were obtained from the UK trials COV001 and COV002, which included a single-blind randomized controlled phase 2/3 trial of AZD1222 (ChAdOx1 nCoV-19) in healthy adults. For TCRbeta chain sequencing, PBMC samples from trial participants were taken at day 0 and at day 28 after the second dose. CDR1 SGHTA and CDR2 FQGNSA are derived from the germline V gene. Taken from cysteine to phenylalanine, the CDR3 has 14 residues. The sequence is cut down to CDR3 DNA, 42 bases in frame from base 1. V is reduced by 5 bases and J by 2 bases, leaving a spacing of 9 bases between them.

The data stem from a study of T cell responses to AZD1222 COVID-19 vaccine (dated by TCRdb to the early 2020s). Describing the broader study: TCR sequencing covered some 240 trial participants: about 210 given two doses of AZD1222 and approximately 26 given two doses of MenACWY control vaccine. Trial participants were enrolled by age into subgroups of 18-55, 56-69 and 70-plus years, and around 150, 28 and 57 TCR-sequenced participants, respectively, were included in these subgroups.

The paper's findings and limits, for the study overall: Most participants were white British and females outnumbered males, and the authors suggested that clonal diversity may have been underestimated. Epitopes outside the regions mutated in the B.1.351 and B.1.1.7 variants were reportedly recognized by nearly half of the unique spike-specific TCRs. In the small 56-69-year group, the increase in depth fell short of significance, most likely because of low power. Because no day 14 peak-response samples were available, repertoires were characterized only after the peak T cell response. Spike-specific TCR breadth and depth rose significantly after two AZD1222 doses compared with day 0 and with MenACWY recipients. The whole spike protein was spanned by vaccine-associated CD4 TCRs, and dominant responses were seen in regions 160-218 and 743-854. Conclusions about previously exposed vaccinees are limited, since just five to seven AZD1222 recipients were seropositive for SARS-CoV-2 at baseline.

The CDR3 regions of human TCRbeta chains were subjected to immunosequencing. Turning to the authors' computational methods: Repertoire TCRs were checked for matches against a reference library of SARS-CoV-2-specific TCRs that had been generated using the MIRA antigen-specificity platform. Breadth was defined as the fraction of unique TCRs that were SARS-CoV-2-associated. Depth was defined as the fraction of total T cells that were SARS-CoV-2-associated. Using the MIRA data, every spike-specific TCR was mapped to the spike region that the TCR reacted to and assigned to either a CD4 or a CD8 class. Log10-transformed breadth and depth values were compared by one-way ANOVA with Sidak's multiple comparisons tests. TCRdb re-hosts the immuneACCESS table, in-frame sequences only. Its copies lack some clones; in the studies checked, an unresolved V gene accounts for under half of them, and the cause for the rest is not known. V and J calls and clone size come straight from that table; D and trimming were deduced from the DNA. This sample has about 84,000 clones in its table, and approximately 83% of those were observed once. The ten largest account for 9.5% to 13% of the sample.

Sequencing used peripheral blood, obtained 28 days after the second AZD1222 dose. This clonotype originated in an adult who received the AZD1222 COVID-19 vaccine. The chain links TRBV7-2 with TRBJ2-2, with the D gene uncertain. The CDR3 has the sequence CASSPGPNTGELFF. The nucleotide sequence is given as TGTGCCAGCAGCCCTGGCCCCAACACCGGGGAGCTGTTTTTT.